The 22 T cell receptor beta chains listed next were all sequenced from one sample in a study of T cells in Graves' hyperthyroidism and ophthalmopathy. Researchers took RNA transcripts and amplified the TCR beta CDR3 regions from them. Using the HTBI primer set, a first-round RT-PCR was run on the TCR CDR3. TCRdb recomputed calls from the multiplex PCR reads with MiXCR, one row per CDR3 protein. Here the sample spans hundreds of thousands of distinct CDR3 sequences, approximately 15% being singletons. The sequenced material came from blood. These receptors originate from a woman in her late teens or twenties with Graves' hyperthyroidism.

This clonotype was seen ten or more times. J is TRBJ2-3 and V is TRBV18; unclear D gene. The germline CDR1 and CDR2 sequences are KGHSH and LQKENI. Trimming shortened V by 3 bases and J by 5 bases, and 12 bases separated the two germline ends. The CDR3 runs to 14 residues. The CDR3 coding sequence is TGTGCCAGCTCACCGTCCCCGACGATAGATACGCAGTATTTT. This sequence encodes CASSPSPTIDTQYF.

This clonotype was observed at least ten times. The V call is TRBV30, the J call TRBJ1-4; D is possibly TRBD1 (6 bases). Germline V CDR1 and CDR2: GTSNPN, SVGIG (reference sequence). CDR3 length equals 12 residues. V was cut by 2 bases and J by 11 bases, with 12 bases left in between. CDR3 loop: CAWSTGRWKLFF. CDR3 nucleotide sequence: TGTGCCTGGAGTACAGGGCGATGGAAACTGTTTTTT.

This clonotype came up many times. The genes are TRBV2 and TRBJ1-5; tentatively, D is TRBD1 (5 bases). The germline V gene has CDR1 SNHLY and CDR2 FYNNEI. Trimming took 3 bases from V and 3 from J, leaving 12 bases between them. CDR3 length equals 15 residues. This chain's CDR3 is CASSEGGLVNQPQHF. The DNA for the CDR3 is TGTGCCAGCAGTGAGGGGGGACTTGTCAATCAGCCCCAGCATTTT.

This clonotype was seen many times. The CDR3 nucleotides read TGTGCCAGCAGCTTAAGGACAGGGGGCTTCTACGAGCAGTACTTC. Its protein is CASSLRTGGFYEQYF. The rearrangement links TRBV11-2 to TRBJ2-7; 11 bases are shared with TRBD1. Germline V gene lookup returns CDR1 SGHAT and CDR2 FQNNGV. V trimming: 2 bases; J trimming: 3 bases; junction bases outside the gene matches: 3. The CDR3 loop spans 15 amino acids.

This chain joins TRBV4-1 and TRBJ2-1; D is perhaps TRBD1 or TRBD2 (5 bases each). CDR1 and CDR2 from the germline V gene are MGHRA and YSYEKL. The CDR3 has 17 amino acids. V was pared by 1 base and J by 4 bases, with 17 bases between. The CDR3 sequence: CASSQVGAGVLYNEQFF. The CDR3 coding sequence is TGCGCCAGCAGCCAAGTTGGGGCCGGGGTCCTATACAATGAGCAGTTCTTC.

This clonotype was observed many times. The V gene is TRBV27, the J gene TRBJ1-5, with D possibly TRBD1 on 6 matching bases. This CDR3 contains 18 residues. The germline V and J ends were trimmed by 4 bases and 2 bases, with 21 bases remaining between them. Germline V gene data show CDR1 as MNHEY and CDR2 as SMNVEV (reference sequence). The CDR3 DNA reads TGTGCCAGCAGTTCAGAGAAAACAGGGAGGGAACGCAATCAGCCCCAGCATTTT. Translating it yields CASSSEKTGRERNQPQHF.

This clonotype has only a few counts. The genes are TRBV29-1 and TRBJ1-1; 7 positions match TRBD1. Looked up from germline, CDR1 is SQVTM and CDR2 is ANQGSEA. V was pared by 6 bases and J by 10 bases, with 17 bases of the junction left unmatched. The CDR3 sequence is 14 residues long. The CDR3 here is CSVGGQARGQGAFF. CDR3 sequence (DNA): TGCAGCGTCGGTGGACAGGCGAGGGGGCAAGGAGCTTTCTTT.

This clonotype was seen a handful of times. The chain is built from TRBV7-9 and TRBJ1-6; D not resolved. Trimming removed 7 bases at V and 0 bases at J, with 7 bases between. The CDR3 sequence is 14 residues long. Germline V gene data show CDR1 as SEHNR and CDR2 as FQNEAQ (reference sequence). This CDR3 is CASNPSSYNSPLHF. DNA of the CDR3: TGTGCCAGCAACCCGAGCTCCTATAATTCACCCCTCCACTTT.

This clonotype has at least ten counts. The rearrangement joins TRBV18 to TRBJ1-5, with 10 positions matching TRBD1. Germline values: CDR1 KGHSH, CDR2 LQKENI. With V trimmed by 3 bases and J by 6 bases, 8 bases remained unmatched. This CDR3 has 16 residues. The chain's CDR3 is CASSPGQGTLSQPQHF. Here the CDR3 DNA reads TGTGCCAGCTCACCGGGACAGGGGACGTTGAGTCAGCCCCAGCATTTT.

This clonotype was recorded many times. The V gene is TRBV7-9, the J gene TRBJ2-1; TRBD2 matches at 8 bases. V dropped 5 bases and J dropped 0; count of bases not matched to a gene: 12. CDR3 length: 18 residues. CDR1 and CDR2 (germline): SEHNR, FQNEAQ (reference sequence). The DNA of the CDR3 is TGTGCCAGCAGCCCTACGCAAACTAGCGGCTACTCCTACAATGAGCAGTTCTTC. Protein sequence: CASSPTQTSGYSYNEQFF.

V is TRBV5-5 and J is TRBJ1-2; 7 bases line up with TRBD1. The CDR3 is made up of 15 amino acids. Trimming cost V 3 bases and J 3 bases; bases outside gene matches: 8. Germline-derived CDR1 and CDR2 are SGHKS and YYEKEE (reference sequence). The CDR3 nucleotides are TGTGCCAGCAGCTCGTCGGGACAGATTTACTATGGCTACACCTTC. Amino acids: CASSSSGQIYYGYTF.

This clonotype appeared a few times. This chain joins TRBV11-2 and TRBJ1-2, with D maybe TRBD1 (5 bases). The CDR3 extends over 15 amino acids. V lost 5 bases, J lost 7 bases, and 20 bases lay in between. Germline-derived CDR1 and CDR2 are SGHAT and FQNNGV. For the CDR3, the DNA is TGTGCCAGCAGCCACCCGGGACGACAAGCAGGTGGCTACACCTTC. Its translation: CASSHPGRQAGGYTF.

The CDR3 bases are TGTGCCAGCAGTCGAGGAGGGAACAATCAGCCCCAGCATTTT. Translation: CASSRGGNNQPQHF. The rearrangement uses TRBV7-9 and TRBJ1-5, with D hard to call. This CDR3 has 14 residues. Germline V gives CDR1 SEHNR, CDR2 FQNEAQ (reference sequence). V was shortened by 6 bases and J by 3 bases, with 12 bases between the two germline ends.

The chain joins TRBV20-1 to TRBJ2-1, with 7 nucleotides matching TRBD2. The CDR3 runs 15 residues. From germline, CDR1 is DFQATT and CDR2 SNEGSKA (reference sequence). The V and J ends lost 0 bases and 8 bases, in that order; junction bases with no gene match: 10. Written as DNA, the CDR3 is TGCAGTGCTAGAGATTCCGCTAGCGGTCGGGATGAGCAGTTCTTC. As protein: CSARDSASGRDEQFF.

This clonotype was detected a few times. The rearrangement joins TRBV25-1 to TRBJ2-7, with a tentative D call TRBD2 (6 bases). From germline, CDR1 is MGHDK and CDR2 SYGVNS. The CDR3 contains 16 residues. Trimming removed 1 base at V and 2 bases at J, with 15 bases between. CDR3 coding DNA: TGTGCCAGCAGTGAATCGTGGGGGACTCCCGCCTACGAGCAGTACTTC. This translates into CASSESWGTPAYEQYF.

This clonotype was observed many times. This rearrangement joins TRBV6-1 to TRBJ2-7; D may be TRBD1 (6 bases). Germline V CDR1 and CDR2: MNHNS, SASEGT. This CDR3 region has 16 residues. V was pared by 6 bases and J by 5 bases, with 23 bases between. This CDR3 is CASREQGSPVPDEQYF. DNA of the CDR3: TGTGCCAGCAGGGAACAGGGATCCCCGGTACCGGACGAGCAGTACTTC.

The sample holds many counts of this clonotype. This chain uses TRBV7-9 with TRBJ1-4; 7 nucleotides line up with TRBD1. CDR1 and CDR2 (germline): SEHNR, FQNEAQ (reference sequence). The CDR3 has 14 amino acids. V lost 5 bases, J lost 4 bases, and 4 bases stayed unmatched. Here the CDR3 reads CASSPGTDNEKLFF. Here the CDR3 DNA reads TGTGCCAGCAGCCCCGGGACAGATAATGAAAAACTGTTTTTT.

This clonotype was picked up a small number of times. The J gene is TRBJ2-7, the V gene TRBV20-1; TRBD2 matches at 7 bases. Germline CDR1 DFQATT, CDR2 SNEGSKA (reference sequence). The CDR3 consists of 14 residues. Trimming took 0 bases from V and 3 from J; bases not matched to a gene: 5. The CDR3 DNA follows: TGCAGTGCTAGAGATGGGGCTAGCGGCTACGAGCAGTACTTC. This codes for CSARDGASGYEQYF.

This chain links TRBV9 with TRBJ1-6; D possibly corresponds to TRBD1 (5 bases). The length of the CDR3 is 16 residues. Germline CDR1 reads SGDLS; CDR2 reads YYNGEE. Trimming left V 4 bases short and J 5 bases short, with 16 bases between. The CDR3 loop is CASSPQGNGHNSPLHF. As DNA, the CDR3 is TGTGCCAGCAGCCCCCAGGGTAACGGCCATAATTCACCCCTCCACTTT.

This clonotype showed up just a few times. For the CDR3, the DNA is TGTGCCAGCAGCTTAGGACTAGCGCCCAACCTTTACAATGAGCAGTTCTTC. Translation gives CASSLGLAPNLYNEQFF. This chain links TRBV7-9 with TRBJ2-1; the match to TRBD2 covers 8 bases. The CDR3 sequence is 17 residues long. CDR1 and CDR2 (germline): SEHNR, FQNEAQ (reference sequence). V trimming: 1 base; J trimming: 4 bases; junction bases outside the gene matches: 9.

This clonotype has ten or more counts. The CDR3 nucleotides are TGTGCCAGCAGCTTAGGGGCGGGGGTATACAATGAGCAGTTCTTC. Translating it yields CASSLGAGVYNEQFF. The V call is TRBV11-3, the J call TRBJ2-1, with 7 bases aligning to TRBD2. The CDR3 spans 15 residues. Per germline, CDR1 SGHNT and CDR2 YENEEA. V lost 1 base, J lost 4 bases, and 4 bases stayed unmatched.

This clonotype was observed a few times. CDR3 sequence: CASSFGVNTGELFF. The DNA of the CDR3 is TGTGCCAGCAGTTTCGGGGTGAACACCGGGGAGCTGTTTTTT. The chain uses TRBV12-3 or TRBV12-4 and TRBJ2-2; D may be TRBD2 (5 bases). Deletions cut 3 bases from V and 1 base from J, with 6 bases between. There are 14 residues in the CDR3.